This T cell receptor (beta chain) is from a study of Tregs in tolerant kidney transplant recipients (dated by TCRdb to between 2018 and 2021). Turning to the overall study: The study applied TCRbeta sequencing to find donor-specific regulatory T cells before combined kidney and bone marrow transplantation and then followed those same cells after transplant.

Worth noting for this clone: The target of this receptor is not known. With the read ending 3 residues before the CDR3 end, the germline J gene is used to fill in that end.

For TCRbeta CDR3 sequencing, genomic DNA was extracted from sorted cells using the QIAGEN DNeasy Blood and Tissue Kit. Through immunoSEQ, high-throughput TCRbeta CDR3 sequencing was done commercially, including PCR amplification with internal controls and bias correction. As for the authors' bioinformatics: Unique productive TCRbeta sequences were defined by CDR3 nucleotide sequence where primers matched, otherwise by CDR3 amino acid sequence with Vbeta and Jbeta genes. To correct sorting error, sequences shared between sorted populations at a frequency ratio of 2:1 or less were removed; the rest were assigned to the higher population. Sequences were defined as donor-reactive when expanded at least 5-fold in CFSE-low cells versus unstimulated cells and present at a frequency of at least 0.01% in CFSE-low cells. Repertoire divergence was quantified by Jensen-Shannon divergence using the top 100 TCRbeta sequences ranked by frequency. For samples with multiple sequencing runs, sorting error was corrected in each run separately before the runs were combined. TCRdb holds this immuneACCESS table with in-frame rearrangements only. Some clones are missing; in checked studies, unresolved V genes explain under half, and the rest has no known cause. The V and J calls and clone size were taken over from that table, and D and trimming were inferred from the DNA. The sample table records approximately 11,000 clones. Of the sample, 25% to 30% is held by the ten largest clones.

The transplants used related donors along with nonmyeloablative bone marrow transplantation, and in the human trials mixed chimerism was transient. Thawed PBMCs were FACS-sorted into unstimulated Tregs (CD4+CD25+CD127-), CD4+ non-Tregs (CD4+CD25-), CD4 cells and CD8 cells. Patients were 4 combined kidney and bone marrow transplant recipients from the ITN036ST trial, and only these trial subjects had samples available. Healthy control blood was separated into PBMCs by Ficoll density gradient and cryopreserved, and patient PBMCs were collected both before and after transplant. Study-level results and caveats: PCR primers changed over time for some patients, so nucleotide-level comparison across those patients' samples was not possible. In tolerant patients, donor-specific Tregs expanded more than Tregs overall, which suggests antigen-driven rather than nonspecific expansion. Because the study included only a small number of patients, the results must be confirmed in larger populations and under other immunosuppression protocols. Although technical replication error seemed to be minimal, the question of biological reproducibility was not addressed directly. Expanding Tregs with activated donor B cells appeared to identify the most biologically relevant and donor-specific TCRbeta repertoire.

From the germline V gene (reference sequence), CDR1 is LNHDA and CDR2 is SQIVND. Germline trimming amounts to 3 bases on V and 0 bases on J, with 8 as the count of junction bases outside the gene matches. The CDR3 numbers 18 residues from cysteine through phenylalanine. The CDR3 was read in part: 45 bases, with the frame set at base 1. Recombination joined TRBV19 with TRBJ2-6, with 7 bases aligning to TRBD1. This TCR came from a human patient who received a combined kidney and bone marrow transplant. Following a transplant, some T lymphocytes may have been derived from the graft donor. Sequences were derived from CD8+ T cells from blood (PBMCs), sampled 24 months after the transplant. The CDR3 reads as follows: CASSMVTGRSSGANVLTF. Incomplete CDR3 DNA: TGTGCCAGTAGTATGGTGACAGGGCGGTCCTCTGGGGCCAACGTC. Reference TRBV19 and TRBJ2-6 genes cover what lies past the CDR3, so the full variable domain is DGGITQSPKYLFRKEGQNVTLSCEQNLNHDAMYWYRQDPGQGLRLIYYSQIVNDFQKGDIAEGYSVSREKKESFPLTVTSAQKNPTAFYLCASSMVTGRSSGANVLTFGAGSRLTVL.